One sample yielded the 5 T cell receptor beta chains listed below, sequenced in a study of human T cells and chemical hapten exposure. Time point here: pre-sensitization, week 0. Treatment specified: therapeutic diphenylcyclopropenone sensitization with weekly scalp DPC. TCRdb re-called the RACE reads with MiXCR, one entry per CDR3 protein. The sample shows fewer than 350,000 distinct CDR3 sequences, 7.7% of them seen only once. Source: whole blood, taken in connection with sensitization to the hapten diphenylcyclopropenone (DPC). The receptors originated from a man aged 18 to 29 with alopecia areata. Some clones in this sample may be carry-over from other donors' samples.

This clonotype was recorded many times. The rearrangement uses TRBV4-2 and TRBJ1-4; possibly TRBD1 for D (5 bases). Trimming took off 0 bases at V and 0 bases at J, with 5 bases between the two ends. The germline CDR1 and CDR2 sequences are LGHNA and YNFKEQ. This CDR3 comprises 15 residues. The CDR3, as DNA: TGTGCCAGCAGCCAAGAGACAGCAACTAATGAAAAACTGTTTTTT. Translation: CASSQETATNEKLFF.

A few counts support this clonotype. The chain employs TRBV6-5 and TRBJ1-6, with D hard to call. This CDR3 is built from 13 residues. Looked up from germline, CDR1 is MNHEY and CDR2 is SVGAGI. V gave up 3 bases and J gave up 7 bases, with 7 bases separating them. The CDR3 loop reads CASSYRANSPLHF. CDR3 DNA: TGTGCCAGCAGTTATCGGGCAAATTCACCCCTCCACTTT.

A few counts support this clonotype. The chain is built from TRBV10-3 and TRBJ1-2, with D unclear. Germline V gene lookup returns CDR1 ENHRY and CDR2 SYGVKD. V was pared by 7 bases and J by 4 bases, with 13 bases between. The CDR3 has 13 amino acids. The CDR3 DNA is TGTGCCATCAACCCCGGAGGCGTCTATGGCTACACCTTC. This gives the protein CAINPGGVYGYTF.

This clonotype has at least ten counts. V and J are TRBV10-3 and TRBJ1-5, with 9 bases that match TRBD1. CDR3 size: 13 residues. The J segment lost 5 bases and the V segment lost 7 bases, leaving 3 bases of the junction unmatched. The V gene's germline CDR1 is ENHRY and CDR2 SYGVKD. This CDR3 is CAIKRDRDQPQHF. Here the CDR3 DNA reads TGTGCCATCAAGAGGGACAGGGATCAGCCCCAGCATTTT.

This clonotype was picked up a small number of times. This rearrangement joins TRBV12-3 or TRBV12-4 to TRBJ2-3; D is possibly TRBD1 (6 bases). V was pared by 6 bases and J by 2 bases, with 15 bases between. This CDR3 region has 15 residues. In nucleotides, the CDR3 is TGTGCCAGCAGCCGTAGGACAGCCCTCACAGATACGCAGTATTTT. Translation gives CASSRRTALTDTQYF.